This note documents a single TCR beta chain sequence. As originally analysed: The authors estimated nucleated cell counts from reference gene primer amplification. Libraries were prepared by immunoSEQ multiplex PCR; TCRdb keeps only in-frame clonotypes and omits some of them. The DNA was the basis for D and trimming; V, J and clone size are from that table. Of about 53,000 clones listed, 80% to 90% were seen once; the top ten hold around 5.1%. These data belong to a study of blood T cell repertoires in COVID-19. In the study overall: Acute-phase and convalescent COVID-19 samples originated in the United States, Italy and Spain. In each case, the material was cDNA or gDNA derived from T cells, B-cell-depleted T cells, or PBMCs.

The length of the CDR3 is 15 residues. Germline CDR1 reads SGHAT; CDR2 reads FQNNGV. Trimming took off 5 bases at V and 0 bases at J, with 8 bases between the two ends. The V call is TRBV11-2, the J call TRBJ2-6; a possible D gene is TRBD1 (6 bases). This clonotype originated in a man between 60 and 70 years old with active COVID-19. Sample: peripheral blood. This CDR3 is CASSRQVSGANVLTF. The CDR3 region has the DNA TGTGCCAGCAGCCGACAGGTCTCTGGGGCCAACGTCCTGACTTTC.